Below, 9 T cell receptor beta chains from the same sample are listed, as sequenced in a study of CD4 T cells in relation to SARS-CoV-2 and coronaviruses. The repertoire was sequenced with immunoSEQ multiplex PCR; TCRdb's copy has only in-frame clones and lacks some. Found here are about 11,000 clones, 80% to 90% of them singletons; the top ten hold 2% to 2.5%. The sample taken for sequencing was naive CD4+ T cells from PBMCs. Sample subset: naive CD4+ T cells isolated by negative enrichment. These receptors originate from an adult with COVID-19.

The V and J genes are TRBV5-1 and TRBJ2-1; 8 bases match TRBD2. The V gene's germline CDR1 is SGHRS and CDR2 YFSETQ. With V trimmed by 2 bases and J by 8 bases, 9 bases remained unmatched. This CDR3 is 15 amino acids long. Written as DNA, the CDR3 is TGCGCCAGCAGCTTAGCGGGGGCCTCCCTTCATGAGCAGTTCTTC. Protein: CASSLAGASLHEQFF.

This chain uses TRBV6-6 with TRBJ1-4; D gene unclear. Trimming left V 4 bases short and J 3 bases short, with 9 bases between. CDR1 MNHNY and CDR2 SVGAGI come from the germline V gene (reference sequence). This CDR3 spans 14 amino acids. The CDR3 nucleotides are TGTGCCAGCAGTTTAGAACTGGCTAATGAAAAACTGTTTTTT. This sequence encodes CASSLELANEKLFF.

The CDR3: CASSLTHTDTQYF. CDR3 nucleotide sequence: TGCGCCAGCAGCTTGACCCACACAGATACGCAGTATTTT. The gene calls are TRBV5-1 and TRBJ2-3, with D uncertain. The CDR3 has 13 residues. V gave up 1 base and J gave up 2 bases, with 5 bases separating them. In germline, CDR1 is SGHRS, CDR2 YFSETQ.

The chain's CDR3 is CASSLQGGPGEQFF. The CDR3 nucleotides are TGTGCCAGCAGCTTACAGGGGGGGCCTGGAGAGCAGTTCTTC. This rearrangement joins TRBV11-3 to TRBJ2-1, with D perhaps given as TRBD1 or TRBD2 (7 bases each). The V end lost 2 bases, the J end lost 10 bases, and 15 bases lay between the germline ends. The CDR3 sequence is 14 residues long. CDR1 is SGHNT, CDR2 YENEEA, per germline.

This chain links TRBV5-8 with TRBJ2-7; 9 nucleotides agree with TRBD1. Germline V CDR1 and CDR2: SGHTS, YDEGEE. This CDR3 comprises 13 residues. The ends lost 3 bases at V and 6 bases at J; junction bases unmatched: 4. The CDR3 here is CASSSGTGREQYF. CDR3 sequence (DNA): TGTGCCAGCAGCTCCGGGACAGGGCGCGAGCAGTACTTC.

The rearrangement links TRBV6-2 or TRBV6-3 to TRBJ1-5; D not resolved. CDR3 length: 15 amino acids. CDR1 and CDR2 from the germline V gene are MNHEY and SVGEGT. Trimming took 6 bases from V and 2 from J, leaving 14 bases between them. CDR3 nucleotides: TGTGCCAGCAGCCACCCCGGAGCGGGCAATCAGCCCCAGCATTTT. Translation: CASSHPGAGNQPQHF.

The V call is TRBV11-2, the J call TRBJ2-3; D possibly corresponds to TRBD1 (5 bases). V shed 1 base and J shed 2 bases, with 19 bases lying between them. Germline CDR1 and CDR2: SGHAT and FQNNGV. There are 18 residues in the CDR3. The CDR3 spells CASSLGSVGPGFTDTQYF. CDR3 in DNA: TGTGCCAGCAGCTTAGGATCGGTTGGGCCAGGGTTCACAGATACGCAGTATTTT.

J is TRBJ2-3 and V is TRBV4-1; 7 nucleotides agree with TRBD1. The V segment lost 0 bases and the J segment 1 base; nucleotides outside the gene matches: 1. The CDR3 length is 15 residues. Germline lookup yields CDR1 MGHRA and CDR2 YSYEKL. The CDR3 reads CASSQDGQGTDTQYF. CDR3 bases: TGCGCCAGCAGCCAAGACGGACAGGGCACAGATACGCAGTATTTT.

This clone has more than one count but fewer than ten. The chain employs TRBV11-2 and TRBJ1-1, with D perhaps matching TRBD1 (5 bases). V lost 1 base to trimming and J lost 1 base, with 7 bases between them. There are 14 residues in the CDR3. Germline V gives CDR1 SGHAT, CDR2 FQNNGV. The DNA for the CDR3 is TGTGCCAGCAGCTTAGTCGGGACGAACACTGAAGCTTTCTTT. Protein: CASSLVGTNTEAFF.